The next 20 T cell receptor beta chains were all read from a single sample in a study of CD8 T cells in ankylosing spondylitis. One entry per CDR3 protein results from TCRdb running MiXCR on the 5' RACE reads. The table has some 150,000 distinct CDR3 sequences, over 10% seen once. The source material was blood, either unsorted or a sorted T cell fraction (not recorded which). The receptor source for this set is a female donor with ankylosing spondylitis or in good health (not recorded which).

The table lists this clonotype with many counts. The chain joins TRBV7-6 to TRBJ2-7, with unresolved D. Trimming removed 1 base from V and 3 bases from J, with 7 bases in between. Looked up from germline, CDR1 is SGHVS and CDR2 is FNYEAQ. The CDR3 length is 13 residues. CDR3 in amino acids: CASSLEVLYEQYF. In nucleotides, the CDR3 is TGTGCCAGCAGCTTAGAGGTGCTCTACGAGCAGTACTTC. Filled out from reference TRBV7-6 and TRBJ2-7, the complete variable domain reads GAGVSQSPRYKVTKRGQDVALRCDPISGHVSLYWYRQALGQGPEFLTYFNYEAQQDKSGLPNDRFSAERPEGSISTLTIQRTEQRDSAMYRCASSLEVLYEQYFGPGTRLTVT.

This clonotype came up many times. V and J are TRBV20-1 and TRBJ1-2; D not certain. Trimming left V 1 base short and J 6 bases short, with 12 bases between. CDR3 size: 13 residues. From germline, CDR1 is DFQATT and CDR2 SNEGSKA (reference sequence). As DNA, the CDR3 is TGCAGTGCTAGAGCGCCAAGTCTGCATGGCTACACCTTC. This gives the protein CSARAPSLHGYTF.

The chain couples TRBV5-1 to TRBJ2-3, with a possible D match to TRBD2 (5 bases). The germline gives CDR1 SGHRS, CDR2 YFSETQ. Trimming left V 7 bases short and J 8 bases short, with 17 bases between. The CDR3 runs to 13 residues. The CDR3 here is CASLDSPGLTQYF. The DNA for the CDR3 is TGCGCCAGCTTGGACTCCCCCGGGCTTACGCAGTATTTT.

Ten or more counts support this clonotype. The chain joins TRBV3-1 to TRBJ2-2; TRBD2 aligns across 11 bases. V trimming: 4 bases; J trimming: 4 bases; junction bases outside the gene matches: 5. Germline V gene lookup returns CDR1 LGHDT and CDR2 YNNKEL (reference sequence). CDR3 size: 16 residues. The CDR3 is CASSRRTSGFTGELFF. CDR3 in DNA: TGTGCCAGCAGCCGGAGGACTAGCGGGTTCACCGGGGAGCTGTTTTTT.

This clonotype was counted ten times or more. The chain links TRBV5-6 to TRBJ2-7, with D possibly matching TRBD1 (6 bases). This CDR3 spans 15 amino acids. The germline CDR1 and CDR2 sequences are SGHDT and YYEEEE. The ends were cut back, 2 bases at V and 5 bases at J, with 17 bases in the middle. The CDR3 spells CASSLPQGHNDEQYF. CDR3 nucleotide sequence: TGTGCCAGCAGCTTACCTCAGGGGCATAATGACGAGCAGTACTTC.

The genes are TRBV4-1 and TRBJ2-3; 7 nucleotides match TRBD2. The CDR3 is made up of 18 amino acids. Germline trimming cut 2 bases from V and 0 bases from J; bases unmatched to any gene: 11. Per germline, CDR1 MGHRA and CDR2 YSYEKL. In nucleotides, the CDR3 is TGCGCCAGCAGCCAATTTGTTAGCCGGGACTACAGCACAGATACGCAGTATTTT. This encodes CASSQFVSRDYSTDTQYF.

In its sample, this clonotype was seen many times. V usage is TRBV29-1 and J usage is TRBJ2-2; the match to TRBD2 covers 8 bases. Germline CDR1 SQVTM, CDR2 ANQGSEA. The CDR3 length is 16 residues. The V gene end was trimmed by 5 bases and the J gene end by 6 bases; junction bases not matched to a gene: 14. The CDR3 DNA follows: TGCAGCGTTTCAAGCTCTAGCGGGCGGGGGGCCGGGGAGCTGTTTTTT. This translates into CSVSSSSGRGAGELFF.

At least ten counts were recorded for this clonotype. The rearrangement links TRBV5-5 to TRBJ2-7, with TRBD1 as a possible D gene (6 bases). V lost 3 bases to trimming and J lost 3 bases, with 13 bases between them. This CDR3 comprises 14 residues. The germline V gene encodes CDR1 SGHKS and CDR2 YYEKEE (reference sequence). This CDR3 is CASSWQGTNYEQYF. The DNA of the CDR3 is TGTGCCAGCAGCTGGCAGGGGACCAACTACGAGCAGTACTTC. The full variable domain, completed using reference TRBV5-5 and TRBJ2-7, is DAGVTQSPTHLIKTRGQQVTLRCSPISGHKSVSWYQQVLGQGPQFIFQYYEKEERGRGNFPDRFSARQFPNYSSELNVNALLLGDSALYLCASSWQGTNYEQYFGPGTRLTVT.

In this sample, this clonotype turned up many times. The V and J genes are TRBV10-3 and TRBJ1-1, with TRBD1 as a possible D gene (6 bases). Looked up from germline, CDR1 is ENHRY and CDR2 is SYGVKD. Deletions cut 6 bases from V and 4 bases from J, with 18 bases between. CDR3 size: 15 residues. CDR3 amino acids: CAISPEGGLGTEAFF. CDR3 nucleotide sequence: TGTGCCATCAGCCCTGAGGGGGGGCTGGGCACTGAAGCTTTCTTT.

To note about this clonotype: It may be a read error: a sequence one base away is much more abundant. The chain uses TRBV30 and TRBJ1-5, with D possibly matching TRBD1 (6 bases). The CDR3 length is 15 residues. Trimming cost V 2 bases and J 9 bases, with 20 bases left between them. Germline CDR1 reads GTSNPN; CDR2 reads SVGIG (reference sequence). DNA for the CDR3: TGTGCCTGGAGTAGGAACAGGGTGGAGGGTCGGCCCCAGCATTTT. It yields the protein CAWSRNRVEGRPQHF.

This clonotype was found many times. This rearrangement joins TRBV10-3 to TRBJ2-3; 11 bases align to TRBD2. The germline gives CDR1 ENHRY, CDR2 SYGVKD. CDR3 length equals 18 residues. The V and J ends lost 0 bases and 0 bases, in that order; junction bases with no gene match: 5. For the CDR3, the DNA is TGTGCCATCAGTGAGTCCAGACTAGCGGGACGAAGCACAGATACGCAGTATTTT. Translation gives CAISESRLAGRSTDTQYF.

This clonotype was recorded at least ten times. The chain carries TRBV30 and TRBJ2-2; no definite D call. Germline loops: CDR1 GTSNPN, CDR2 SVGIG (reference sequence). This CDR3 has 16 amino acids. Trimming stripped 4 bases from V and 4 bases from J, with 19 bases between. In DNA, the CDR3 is TGTGCCTGGACCCCCGGGCCCTCAAAGGTCACCGGGGAGCTGTTTTTT. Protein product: CAWTPGPSKVTGELFF.

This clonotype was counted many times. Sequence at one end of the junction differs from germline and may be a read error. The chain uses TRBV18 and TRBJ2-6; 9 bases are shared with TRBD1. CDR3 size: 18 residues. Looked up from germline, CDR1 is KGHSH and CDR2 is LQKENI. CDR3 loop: CACSLGTGRSSGANVLTF. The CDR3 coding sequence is TGTGCCTGCTCCCTCGGGACAGGGAGGTCCTCTGGGGCCAACGTCCTGACTTTC.

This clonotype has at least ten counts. CDR3 sequence reads: CASSFEGSSYNEQFF. The CDR3 bases are TGTGCCAGCAGCTTCGAGGGGAGCTCCTACAATGAGCAGTTCTTC. V and J are TRBV5-5 and TRBJ2-1; the D gene could be TRBD1 or TRBD2 (5 bases each). CDR3 length: 15 residues. The V and J ends lost 2 bases and 0 bases respectively, with 9 bases between them. Per the germline V gene, CDR1 is SGHKS and CDR2 is YYEKEE (reference sequence).

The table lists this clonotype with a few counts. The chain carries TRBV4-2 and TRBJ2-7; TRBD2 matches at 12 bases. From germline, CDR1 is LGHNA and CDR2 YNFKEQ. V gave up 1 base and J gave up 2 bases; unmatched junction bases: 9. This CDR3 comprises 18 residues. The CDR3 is CASSQGLAGGELTYEQYF. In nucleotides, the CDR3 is TGTGCCAGCAGCCAAGGGCTAGCGGGAGGGGAGTTGACCTACGAGCAGTACTTC.

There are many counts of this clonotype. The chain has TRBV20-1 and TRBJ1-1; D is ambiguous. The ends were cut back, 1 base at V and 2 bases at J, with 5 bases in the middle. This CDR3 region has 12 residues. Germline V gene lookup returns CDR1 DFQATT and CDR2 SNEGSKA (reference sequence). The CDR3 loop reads CSARGHNTEAFF. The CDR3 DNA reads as TGCAGTGCTAGAGGGCACAACACTGAAGCTTTCTTT.

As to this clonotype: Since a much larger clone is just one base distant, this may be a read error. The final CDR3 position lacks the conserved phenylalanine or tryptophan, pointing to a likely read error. CDR3 protein: CASRDGGGSKNIQYY. The CDR3, as DNA: TGCGCCAGCAGGGACGGCGGGGGATCCAAAAACATTCAGTACTAC. J is TRBJ2-4 and V is TRBV5-1, with 7 bases that match TRBD2. CDR1 SGHRS and CDR2 YFSETQ come from the germline V gene. There are 15 residues in the CDR3. Losses at the gene ends were 5 bases for V and 2 bases for J; bases not matched to a gene: 7.

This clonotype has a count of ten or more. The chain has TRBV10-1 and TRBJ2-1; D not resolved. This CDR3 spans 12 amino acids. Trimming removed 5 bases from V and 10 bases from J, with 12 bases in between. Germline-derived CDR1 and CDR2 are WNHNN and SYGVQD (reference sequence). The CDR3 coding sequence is TGCGCCAGCAGTTTAGCTGGTCGAGAGCAGTTCTTC. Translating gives CASSLAGREQFF.

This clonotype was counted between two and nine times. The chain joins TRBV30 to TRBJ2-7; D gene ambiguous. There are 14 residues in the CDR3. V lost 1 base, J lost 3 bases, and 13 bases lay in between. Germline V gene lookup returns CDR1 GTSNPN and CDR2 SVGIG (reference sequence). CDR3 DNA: TGTGCCTGGAGTGGATGGGCAAAGCTCTACGAGCAGTACTTC. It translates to CAWSGWAKLYEQYF.

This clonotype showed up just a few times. In DNA, the CDR3 is TGTGCCAGCAGCCAAGAGTCGGACGATGAAAAACTGTTTTTT. Translating gives CASSQESDDEKLFF. The V call is TRBV4-2, the J call TRBJ1-4; D unresolved. V was cut by 0 bases and J by 6 bases, with 8 bases left in between. CDR1 is LGHNA and CDR2 is YNFKEQ in the germline V gene. The CDR3 is 14 amino acids.